Below are 28 T cell receptor beta chains sequenced from a single sample in a study of CD8 T cells in ankylosing spondylitis. TCRdb independently ran MiXCR on the 5' RACE reads; one entry per CDR3 protein. The sample contains 40,000 or so distinct CDR3 sequences, about a tenth of which appear only once. Input material: blood, either unsorted or a sorted T cell fraction (not recorded which). These TCRs come from a male donor with ankylosing spondylitis or in good health (not recorded which).

This clonotype has more than one count but fewer than ten. A single base separates this from a much larger clone, so it may be a read error. The chain links TRBV20-1 to TRBJ2-7; D may be TRBD1 (5 bases). There are 16 residues in the CDR3. Germline CDR1 DFQATT, CDR2 SNEGSKA (reference sequence). The CDR3, as DNA: TGCTGTGCTAGAGATCATCGGCAGGGAAGCTCCTACGAGCAGTACTTC. Amino acid sequence: CCARDHRQGSSYEQYF.

The chain employs TRBV11-2 and TRBJ1-1; D not certain. CDR3 size: 11 residues. The V gene's germline CDR1 is SGHAT and CDR2 FQNNGV. Trimming took off 2 bases at V and 6 bases at J, with 4 bases between the two ends. The CDR3 DNA reads TGTGCCAGCAGCTTACCTGCTGAAGCTTTCTTT. It specifies CASSLPAEAFF.

In its sample, this clonotype was seen many times. Here the CDR3 reads CSVATGGFGNTGELFF. CDR3 nucleotides: TGCAGCGTCGCTACAGGGGGCTTTGGGAACACCGGGGAGCTGTTTTTT. The chain uses TRBV29-1 and TRBJ2-2; 9 positions match TRBD1. Per germline, CDR1 SQVTM and CDR2 ANQGSEA. V was pared by 6 bases and J by 1 base, with 9 bases of the junction left unmatched. CDR3 length: 16 residues.

There are many counts of this clonotype. This chain joins TRBV30 and TRBJ1-1, with TRBD1 as a possible D gene (5 bases). The CDR3 has 14 residues. Germline CDR1 reads GTSNPN; CDR2 reads SVGIG (reference sequence). V was trimmed by 4 bases and J by 3 bases, leaving 15 bases between them. The CDR3 nucleotides are TGTGCCTGGACAAAAGGAGGGGTAGACACTGAAGCTTTCTTT. It is translated as CAWTKGGVDTEAFF.

At least ten counts were recorded for this clonotype. This rearrangement joins TRBV5-1 to TRBJ1-3; D uncertain. CDR1 SGHRS and CDR2 YFSETQ come from the germline V gene. The CDR3 runs to 15 residues. Trimming took 0 bases from V and 4 from J, leaving 11 bases between them. The CDR3 loop is CASSLDSGRGNTIYF. The DNA for the CDR3 is TGCGCCAGCAGCTTGGATTCCGGGAGGGGAAACACCATATATTTT.

This clonotype has more than one count but fewer than ten. The V call is TRBV19, the J call TRBJ1-2; no firm D call. The V gene's germline CDR1 is LNHDA and CDR2 SQIVND (reference sequence). The CDR3 totals 14 residues. The germline V and J ends were trimmed by 7 bases and 4 bases, with 16 bases remaining between them. The CDR3 region has the DNA TGTGCCAGTAACTTCGGAAGGGATGGCTATGGCTACACCTTC. Protein sequence: CASNFGRDGYGYTF.

This clonotype showed up many times. The rearrangement uses TRBV13 and TRBJ2-5, with D uncertain. V was cut by 4 bases and J by 2 bases, with 8 bases left in between. Germline V CDR1 and CDR2: PRHDT, FYEKMQ (reference sequence). CDR3 length: 13 residues. The CDR3 loop is CASSSDSQETQYF. Written as DNA, the CDR3 is TGTGCCAGCAGCTCTGACTCACAAGAGACCCAGTACTTC.

In this sample, this clonotype turned up many times. This chain links TRBV7-6 with TRBJ2-3; 7 positions agree with TRBD2. The trim removed 5 bases at V and 7 bases at J, leaving 12 bases unmatched. The CDR3 extends over 15 amino acids. The V gene's germline CDR1 is SGHVS and CDR2 FNYEAQ. The CDR3 bases are TGTGCCAGCAGCCCGGGACTAAACTCAGATCATACGCAGTATTTT. Amino acid sequence: CASSPGLNSDHTQYF.

The table lists this clonotype with many counts. The chain couples TRBV2 to TRBJ2-3; D tentatively fits TRBD1 or TRBD2 (5 bases each). The V gene's germline CDR1 is SNHLY and CDR2 FYNNEI. The CDR3 is 18 residues long. V was trimmed by 5 bases and J by 0 bases, leaving 21 bases between them. Here the CDR3 reads CASSQQRGRQSSTDTQYF. In DNA, the CDR3 is TGTGCCAGCAGTCAACAGAGGGGCCGACAATCTAGCACAGATACGCAGTATTTT. Together with reference TRBV2 and TRBJ2-3, the CDR3 gives the full variable domain: EPEVTQTPSHQVTQMGQEVILRCVPISNHLYFYWYRQILGQKVEFLVSFYNNEISEKSEIFDDQFSVERPDGSNFTLKIRSTKLEDSAMYFCASSQQRGRQSSTDTQYFGPGTRLTVL.

This clonotype was seen many times. The J gene is TRBJ2-7, the V gene TRBV9; 10 bases line up with TRBD2. V dropped 4 bases and J dropped 3; count of bases not matched to a gene: 10. Germline values: CDR1 SGDLS, CDR2 YYNGEE. The CDR3 is 16 amino acids. CDR3 in amino acids: CASSKRGGLSLYEQYF. CDR3 sequence (DNA): TGTGCCAGCAGCAAGCGGGGGGGCCTCTCGCTCTACGAGCAGTACTTC.

This clonotype occurred many times. The chain links TRBV20-1 to TRBJ2-3; 12 bases are a match to TRBD2. Germline V gene data show CDR1 as DFQATT and CDR2 as SNEGSKA (reference sequence). The CDR3 consists of 17 residues. Unmatched junction bases numbered 15, after V lost 5 bases and J lost 6 bases. The DNA for the CDR3 is TGCAGTGCTCCTGCTAGCGGGAGGGCCTCCGTCATGGATACGCAGTATTTT. This codes for CSAPASGRASVMDTQYF.

This clonotype was seen at least ten times. The rearrangement joins TRBV4-1 to TRBJ1-4; a weak D match, TRBD1 (5 bases). The V gene's germline CDR1 is MGHRA and CDR2 YSYEKL. There are 15 residues in the CDR3. Deletions cut 8 bases from V and 3 bases from J, with 16 bases between. CDR3 residues: CASRDEASANEKLFF. The CDR3 coding sequence is TGCGCCAGCCGGGACGAGGCCTCGGCTAATGAAAAACTGTTTTTT.

This clonotype was counted a few times. J is TRBJ1-1 and V is TRBV20-1; D perhaps matches TRBD1 (6 bases). Looked up from germline, CDR1 is DFQATT and CDR2 is SNEGSKA (reference sequence). The CDR3 length is 16 residues. CDR3 bases: TGCTTGGCGGGGGGCGCGGGTTCCGATGGGAACACTGAAGCTTTCTTT. As protein: CLAGGAGSDGNTEAFF.

In this sample, this clonotype turned up many times. The J gene is TRBJ2-7, the V gene TRBV20-1; 12 bases map to TRBD2. The CDR3 loop spans 14 amino acids. The V gene's germline CDR1 is DFQATT and CDR2 SNEGSKA (reference sequence). V lost 6 bases to trimming and J lost 3 bases; unmatched junction nucleotides: 6. The CDR3 spells CSAGLAGGDYEQYF. The CDR3 nucleotides read TGCAGTGCAGGCCTAGCGGGGGGGGACTACGAGCAGTACTTC.

The sample holds many counts of this clonotype. The chain couples TRBV27 to TRBJ2-3; unclear D gene. Trimming took off 6 bases at V and 5 bases at J, with 9 bases between the two ends. CDR3 size: 12 residues. CDR1 and CDR2 from the germline V gene are MNHEY and SMNVEV (reference sequence). CDR3 DNA sequence: TGTGCCAGCAGAGACCCGAGAGATACGCAGTATTTT. This encodes CASRDPRDTQYF.

This chain uses TRBV28 with TRBJ1-2, with 10 bases lining up with TRBD1. The CDR3 spans 17 residues. V lost 5 bases, J lost 0 bases, and 9 bases stayed unmatched. Germline V gives CDR1 MDHEN, CDR2 SYDVKM. Here the CDR3 reads CASSPRDRGNPNYGYTF. The CDR3 coding sequence is TGTGCCAGCAGTCCACGGGACAGGGGAAACCCTAACTATGGCTACACCTTC.

This clonotype was observed at least ten times. The chain uses TRBV9 and TRBJ2-6; D remains ambiguous. Per germline, CDR1 SGDLS and CDR2 YYNGEE. The V gene lost 0 bases and the J gene lost 2 bases, with 6 bases spanning the gap. The CDR3 runs to 15 residues. The CDR3 protein is CASSVDQPGANVLTF. CDR3 coding DNA: TGTGCCAGCAGCGTAGACCAGCCTGGGGCCAACGTCCTGACTTTC. Full variable domain (remainder filled in from reference TRBV9 and TRBJ2-6): DSGVTQTPKHLITATGQRVTLRCSPRSGDLSVYWYQQSLDQGLQFLIQYYNGEERAKGNILERFSAQQFPDLHSELNLSSLELGDSALYFCASSVDQPGANVLTFGAGSRLTVL.

This chain connects TRBV7-9 to TRBJ1-6; the match to TRBD1 covers 10 bases. J was trimmed by 11 bases and V by 5 bases; bases with no gene match: 9. The CDR3 runs 15 residues. Per germline, CDR1 SEHNR and CDR2 FQNEAQ (reference sequence). The CDR3 DNA follows: TGTGCCAGCAGCGGACAGGGGGTTTCCGGGGCACCCCTCCACTTT. Amino acid sequence: CASSGQGVSGAPLHF.

This clonotype appeared many times. The V gene is TRBV15, the J gene TRBJ2-7; the match to TRBD2 covers 8 bases. The CDR3 sequence is 16 residues long. J lost 2 bases, V lost 3 bases, and 9 bases had no gene match. The germline V gene has CDR1 LNHNV and CDR2 YYDKDF (reference sequence). The DNA of the CDR3 is TGTGCCACCAGCAGGGAATTAGCGGGGTCGCCCTACGAGCAGTACTTC. It encodes CATSRELAGSPYEQYF.

The genes are TRBV30 and TRBJ1-2, with D perhaps matching TRBD1 (5 bases). The germline V gene encodes CDR1 GTSNPN and CDR2 SVGIG (reference sequence). There are 16 residues in the CDR3. Trimming took 0 bases from V and 4 from J, leaving 18 bases between them. The DNA for the CDR3 is TGTGCCTGGAGTGTTCCCTCTGGCAGGGCCCTCTATGGCTACACCTTC. Protein sequence: CAWSVPSGRALYGYTF.

At least ten counts were recorded for this clonotype. The V and J genes are TRBV29-1 and TRBJ2-7, with D possibly TRBD1 on 6 matching bases. The CDR3 is 13 amino acids. V lost 4 bases, J lost 6 bases, and 16 bases lay in between. Germline lookup yields CDR1 SQVTM and CDR2 ANQGSEA. Written as DNA, the CDR3 is TGCAGCGTTGCGATTTCAGGGGTCCGCGAGCAGTACTTC. Encoded protein: CSVAISGVREQYF.

This clonotype has a count of ten or more. The chain recombines TRBV4-2 with TRBJ2-2; D unresolved. Between the trimmed V and J ends, which lost 0 bases and 7 bases, there was a span of 9 bases. Per germline, CDR1 LGHNA and CDR2 YNFKEQ. The CDR3 is 14 amino acids. In DNA form, the CDR3 reads TGTGCCAGCAGCCAAGAAAAGGTGTACGGGGAGCTGTTTTTT. Amino acid sequence: CASSQEKVYGELFF.

This clonotype came up many times. This chain links TRBV27 with TRBJ1-4; D gene uncertain. CDR3 length equals 16 residues. From germline, CDR1 is MNHEY and CDR2 SMNVEV (reference sequence). Trimming shortened V by 2 bases and J by 0 bases, and 10 bases separated the two germline ends. Here the CDR3 DNA reads TGTGCCAGCAGTTTACAGTATCGAGCAACTAATGAAAAACTGTTTTTT. This encodes CASSLQYRATNEKLFF.

This clonotype occurred many times. This rearrangement joins TRBV3-1 to TRBJ2-1; 11 bases match TRBD2. CDR1 is LGHDT, CDR2 YNNKEL, per germline (reference sequence). The CDR3 contains 16 residues. V gave up 2 bases and J gave up 9 bases; unmatched junction bases: 9. The CDR3 DNA follows: TGTGCCAGCAGCCAATCCTCTAGCGGGAGGCAGGGTGAGCAGTTCTTC. Protein: CASSQSSSGRQGEQFF.

The sample holds many counts of this clonotype. The chain links TRBV9 to TRBJ2-1, with 15 bases matching TRBD2. V gave up 9 bases and J gave up 7 bases; unmatched junction bases: 20. The CDR3 consists of 19 residues. Germline CDR1 reads SGDLS; CDR2 reads YYNGEE. CDR3 in amino acids: CATLSPGLAGGIARNEQFF. The CDR3 nucleotides are TGTGCCACCCTGTCTCCGGGACTAGCGGGAGGAATCGCGAGGAATGAGCAGTTCTTC.

This clonotype was seen a handful of times. V gene TRBV19 combines with J gene TRBJ2-1, with 8 bases identical to TRBD1. The germline gives CDR1 LNHDA, CDR2 SQIVND (reference sequence). This CDR3 contains 17 residues. The ends lost 5 bases at V and 7 bases at J; junction bases unmatched: 16. The DNA for the CDR3 is TGTGCCAGTAGTCGCCGGCCTCCAGGACAGGGAGTGAATGAGCAGTTCTTC. It translates to CASSRRPPGQGVNEQFF.

This clonotype was detected many times. This chain joins TRBV4-3 and TRBJ2-1; D perhaps matches TRBD2 (5 bases). The length of the CDR3 is 16 residues. V gave up 0 bases and J gave up 0 bases, with 9 bases separating them. The germline CDR1 and CDR2 sequences are LGHNA and YSLEER. CDR3 in amino acids: CASSQDSGNSYNEQFF. The CDR3 region has the DNA TGCGCCAGCAGCCAAGATTCCGGGAACTCCTACAATGAGCAGTTCTTC.

This clonotype came up many times. The chain employs TRBV5-5 and TRBJ1-6, with D maybe TRBD1 (5 bases). V was trimmed by 3 bases and J by 5 bases, leaving 9 bases between them. The CDR3 consists of 14 residues. Germline values: CDR1 SGHKS, CDR2 YYEKEE (reference sequence). In nucleotides, the CDR3 is TGTGCCAGCAGCTCTCGAGGGGATAATTCACCCCTCCACTTT. Protein: CASSSRGDNSPLHF.